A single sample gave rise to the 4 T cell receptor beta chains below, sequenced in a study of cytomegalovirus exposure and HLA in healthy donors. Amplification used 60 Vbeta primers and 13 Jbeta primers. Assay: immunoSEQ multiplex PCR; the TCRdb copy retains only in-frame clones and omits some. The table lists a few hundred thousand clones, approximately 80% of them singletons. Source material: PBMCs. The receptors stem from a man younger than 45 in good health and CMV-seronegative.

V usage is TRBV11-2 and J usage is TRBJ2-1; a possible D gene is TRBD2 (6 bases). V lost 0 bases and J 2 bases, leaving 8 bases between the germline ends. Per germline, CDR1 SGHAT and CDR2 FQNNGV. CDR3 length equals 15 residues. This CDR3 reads CASSLDTGAYNEQFF. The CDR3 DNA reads TGTGCCAGCAGCTTAGATACGGGGGCCTACAATGAGCAGTTCTTC. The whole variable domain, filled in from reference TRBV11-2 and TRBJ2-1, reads EAGVAQSPRYKIIEKRQSVAFWCNPISGHATLYWYQQILGQGPKLLIQFQNNGVVDDSQLPKDRFSAERLKGVDSTLKIQPAKLEDSAVYLCASSLDTGAYNEQFFGPGTRLTVL.

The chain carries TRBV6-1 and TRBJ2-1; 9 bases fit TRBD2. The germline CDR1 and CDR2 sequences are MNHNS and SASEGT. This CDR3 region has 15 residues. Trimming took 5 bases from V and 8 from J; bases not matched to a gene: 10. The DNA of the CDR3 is TGTGCCAGCAGTTCGGGGAGCGGGGGGTCCGATGAGCAGTTCTTC. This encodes CASSSGSGGSDEQFF.

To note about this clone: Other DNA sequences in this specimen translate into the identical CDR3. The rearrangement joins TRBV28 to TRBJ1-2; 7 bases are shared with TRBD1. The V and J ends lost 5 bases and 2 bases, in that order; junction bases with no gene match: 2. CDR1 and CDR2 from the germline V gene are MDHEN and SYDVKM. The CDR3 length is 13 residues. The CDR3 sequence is CASSPTGNYGYTF. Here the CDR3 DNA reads TGTGCCAGCAGTCCGACAGGGAACTATGGCTACACCTTC.

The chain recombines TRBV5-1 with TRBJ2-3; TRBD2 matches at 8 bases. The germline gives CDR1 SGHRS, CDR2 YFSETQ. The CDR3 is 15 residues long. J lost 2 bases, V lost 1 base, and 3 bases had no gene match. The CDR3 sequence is CASSLSGGYTDTQYF. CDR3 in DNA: TGCGCCAGCAGCTTGAGCGGGGGTTACACAGATACGCAGTATTTT.